This TCR beta chain emerged from a study of T-cell memory formation after mild COVID-19. TCRdb analysed the 5' RACE reads with MiXCR anew, one entry per CDR3 protein. Among a few hundred thousand distinct CDR3 sequences listed, 20% to 25% were seen once. The CDR3 extends over 14 amino acids. V lost 3 bases and J lost 5; bases outside the gene matches: 4. V usage is TRBV12-3 or TRBV12-4 and J usage is TRBJ2-5, with 9 bases lining up with TRBD1. The receptor's source is an adult woman who had mild COVID-19 (a few samples of this study predate the infection). Cell type and time point are not known. Sequences were obtained from PBMCs or a T cell subset sorted from them (not recorded which). CDR3 bases: TGTGCCAGCAGTTTCGGGGACAGGGTGGAGACCCAGTACTTC. Residues: CASSFGDRVETQYF.